One sample yielded the 2 T cell receptor beta chains listed below, sequenced in a study of T cell repertoires in cytomegalovirus infection. The antigens these receptors bind are not known. TCRdb reprocessed the reads with MiXCR, giving one entry per CDR3 protein. The data show around 85,000 distinct CDR3 sequences, with roughly half seen just once and over 85% held by the top ten. The material sequenced was CD8+ T cells from cultured PBMCs, taken from culture after CMV antigen stimulation. The source is a human donor in good health (CMV status not recorded). Some clones in this sample may be carry-over from other donors' samples.

The chain couples TRBV6-1 to TRBJ1-4; D remains ambiguous. The CDR3 contains 13 residues. Germline loops: CDR1 MNHNS, CDR2 SASEGT. The ends were cut back, 6 bases at V and 1 base at J, with 6 bases in the middle. The CDR3 nucleotides read TGTGCCAGCAGACGGATAACTAATGAAAAACTGTTTTTT. Translated: CASRRITNEKLFF.

V gene TRBV7-2 combines with J gene TRBJ2-3; either TRBD1 or TRBD2 may supply D (5 bases each). Germline lookup yields CDR1 SGHTA and CDR2 FQGNSA. This CDR3 contains 17 residues. The ends were cut back, 5 bases at V and 0 bases at J, with 18 bases in the middle. The CDR3: CASSTSGHFVSTDTQYF. The CDR3 DNA follows: TGTGCCAGCAGCACGAGCGGACACTTTGTCAGCACAGATACGCAGTATTTT.